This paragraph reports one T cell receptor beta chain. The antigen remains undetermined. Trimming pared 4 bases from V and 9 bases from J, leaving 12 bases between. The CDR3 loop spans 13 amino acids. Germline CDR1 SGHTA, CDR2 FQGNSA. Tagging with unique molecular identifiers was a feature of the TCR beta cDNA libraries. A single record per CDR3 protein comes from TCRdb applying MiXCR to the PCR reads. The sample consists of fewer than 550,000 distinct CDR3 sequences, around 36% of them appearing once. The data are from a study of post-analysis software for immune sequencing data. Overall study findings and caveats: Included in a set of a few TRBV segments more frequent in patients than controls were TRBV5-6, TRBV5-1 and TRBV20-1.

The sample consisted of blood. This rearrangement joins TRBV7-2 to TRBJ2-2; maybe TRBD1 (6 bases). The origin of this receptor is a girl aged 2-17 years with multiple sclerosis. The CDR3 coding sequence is TGTGCCAGCAGCTCGAGGGGGATACGGGAGCTGTTTTTT. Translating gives CASSSRGIRELFF. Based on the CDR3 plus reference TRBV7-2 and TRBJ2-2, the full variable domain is GAGVSQSPSNKVTEKGKDVELRCDPISGHTALYWYRQSLGQGLEFLIYFQGNSAPDKSGLPSDRFSAERTGGSVSTLTIQRTQQEDSAVYLCASSSRGIRELFFGEGSRLTVL.